This TCR beta chain was retrieved from a study of early T cells in non-severe SARS-CoV-2 infection. TCRdb processed the 5' RACE reads anew with MiXCR; each CDR3 protein has one entry. This sample carries around 80,000 distinct CDR3 sequences, about an eighth of them seen once, and the ten largest clones take under 1.5%. This clonotype was counted between two and nine times. Germline CDR1 SGHAT, CDR2 FQNNGV. The junction had 8 bases not matched to a gene; V was cut back by 2 bases and J by 7 bases. There are 14 residues in the CDR3. The V and J genes are TRBV11-2 and TRBJ2-7; 7 bases line up with TRBD2. Sequencing was done on a sample of whole blood. The sequence was obtained from an adult who was a healthcare worker with PCR-confirmed SARS-CoV-2 infection or an uninfected control (not recorded which). The CDR3, as DNA: TGTGCCAGCAGCTTAAAAGCGGGGCCTGCGGAGCAGTACTTC. Translation gives CASSLKAGPAEQYF. Combining the CDR3 with reference TRBV11-2 and TRBJ2-7 gives the whole variable domain EAGVAQSPRYKIIEKRQSVAFWCNPISGHATLYWYQQILGQGPKLLIQFQNNGVVDDSQLPKDRFSAERLKGVDSTLKIQPAKLEDSAVYLCASSLKAGPAEQYFGPGTRLTVT.